Below, one TCR beta chain is given with its context. The data belong to a study of cytomegalovirus exposure and HLA in healthy donors. Study-level background: The Caucasian-associated ancestry cluster contained about 80% of the 300 to 400 genotyped donors.

Vbeta (60) and Jbeta (13) primers were used in the PCR. The protocol was immunoSEQ multiplex PCR, while the TCRdb copy is restricted to in-frame clones and leaves out a portion. The table includes about 130,000 clones, roughly 82% detected once. This CDR3 comprises 15 residues. Germline values: CDR1 SGHNT, CDR2 YYREEE (reference sequence). Losses at the gene ends were 4 bases for V and 3 bases for J; bases not matched to a gene: 6. What was sequenced was PBMCs. The clonotype comes from a man aged 50-60 years in good health and CMV-seronegative. The gene calls are TRBV5-4 and TRBJ2-7, with 11 bases lining up with TRBD1. The CDR3 region is CASSVRDRGGYEQYF. CDR3 sequence (DNA): TGTGCCAGCAGCGTCCGGGACAGGGGGGGCTACGAGCAGTACTTC.